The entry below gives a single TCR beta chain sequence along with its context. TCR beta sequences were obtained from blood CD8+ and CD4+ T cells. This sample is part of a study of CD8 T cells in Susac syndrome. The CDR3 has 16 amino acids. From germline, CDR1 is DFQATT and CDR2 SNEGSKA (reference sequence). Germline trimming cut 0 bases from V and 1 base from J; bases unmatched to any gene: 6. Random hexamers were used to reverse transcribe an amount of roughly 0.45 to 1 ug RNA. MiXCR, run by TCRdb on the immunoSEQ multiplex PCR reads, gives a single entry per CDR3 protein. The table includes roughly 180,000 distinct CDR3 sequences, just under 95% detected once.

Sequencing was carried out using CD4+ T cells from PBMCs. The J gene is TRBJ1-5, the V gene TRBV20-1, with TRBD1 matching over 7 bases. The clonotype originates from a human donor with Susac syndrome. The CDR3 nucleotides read TGCAGTGCTAGAGATTGGGCCAGGGGGAGCAATCAGCCCCAGCATTTT. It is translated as CSARDWARGSNQPQHF.